This T cell receptor beta chain was recorded in a study of blood T cell repertoires in COVID-19. Overall study: Whether acute or convalescent, the COVID-19 samples came from the United States, Italy and Spain.

CDR1 LNHNV and CDR2 YYDKDF come from the germline V gene (reference sequence). V was pared by 6 bases and J by 0 bases, with 8 bases between. This CDR3 has 14 residues. Repertoires were generated with immunoSEQ multiplex PCR, while TCRdb's copy carries only in-frame clones and drops some. The repertoire holds roughly 330,000 clones, with roughly 88% as singletons. The clonotype comes from a man younger than 45 who had recovered from COVID-19. Specimen: PBMCs or T cells enriched from blood (not recorded which). The V call is TRBV15, the J call TRBJ2-2; unclear D gene. As DNA, the CDR3 is TGTGCCACCAGACTGACACCGAACACCGGGGAGCTGTTTTTT. It specifies CATRLTPNTGELFF.